The 20 T cell receptor beta chains given below trace back to one sample, sequenced in a study of vaccination and CD4 T cells after COVID-19. As for treatment: roughly ten-day PBMC culture with coronavirus spike peptide pools or control peptides (ViraFEST assay). Sequenced with the Oncomine TCR Beta short-read assay was DNA taken from cultured CD4+ T cells. TCRdb independently ran MiXCR on the PCR reads; one entry per CDR3 protein. The sample has some 14,000 distinct CDR3 sequences, 20% to 25% seen once. These receptors have no identified antigens. The specimen was CD4+ T cells from blood, cultured in vitro, collected after SARS-CoV-2 vaccination. The receptors here all came from a human donor who had recovered from COVID-19.

The V gene is TRBV18, the J gene TRBJ2-7; TRBD2 agrees at 9 bases. The CDR3 consists of 16 residues. CDR1 is KGHSH and CDR2 is LQKENI in the germline V gene. V shed 5 bases, J shed 7 bases, and the junction held 15 bases outside the gene matches. This CDR3 reads CASSKTSGNSLREQYF. CDR3 DNA: TGTGCCAGCTCAAAGACTAGCGGAAACAGCCTACGAGAGCAGTACTTC.

The V and J genes are TRBV2 and TRBJ2-2; 11 nucleotides match TRBD2. V dropped 11 bases and J dropped 6; count of bases not matched to a gene: 8. The CDR3 is made up of 14 amino acids. CDR1 SNHLY and CDR2 FYNNEI come from the germline V gene. The CDR3 DNA reads as TGTGCCGGAAGTAGCGGGAGGGCCGCCGGGGAGCTGTTTTTT. It encodes CAGSSGRAAGELFF. The variable domain in full, with the rest retrieved from reference TRBV2 and TRBJ2-2, is EPEVTQTPSHQVTQMGQEVILRCVPISNHLYFYWYRQILGQKVEFLVSFYNNEISEKSEIFDDQFSVERPDGSNFTLKIRSTKLEDSAMYFCAGSSGRAAGELFFGEGSRLTVL.

This clonotype was recorded a few times. The V call is TRBV6-1, the J call TRBJ1-2; maybe TRBD1 (6 bases). Between the trimmed V and J ends, which lost 10 bases and 1 base, there was a span of 25 bases. Germline-derived CDR1 and CDR2 are MNHNS and SASEGT. This CDR3 is 17 amino acids long. The CDR3 region has the DNA TGTGCCACCTGGACATTGGGGGGGGCCCTAGTTAACTATGGCTACACCTTC. Amino acid sequence: CATWTLGGALVNYGYTF.

The V and J genes are TRBV10-3 and TRBJ2-1, with a tentative D call TRBD2 (6 bases). The V and J ends lost 1 base and 7 bases respectively, with 8 bases between them. The CDR3 has 13 amino acids. Germline assignment: CDR1 ENHRY and CDR2 SYGVKD. CDR3 amino acids: CAISELEGNEQFF. The CDR3 nucleotides are TGTGCCATCAGTGAGTTGGAGGGGAATGAGCAGTTCTTC.

By frequency in the sample, this clonotype is medium-sized. V is TRBV20-1 and J is TRBJ1-5, with D possibly TRBD1 on 5 matching bases. Deletions cut 2 bases from V and 7 bases from J, with 12 bases between. The germline V gene has CDR1 DFQATT and CDR2 SNEGSKA (reference sequence). CDR3 size: 13 residues. The CDR3 protein is CSARSFGGQPQHF. The CDR3 region has the DNA TGCAGTGCTAGATCCTTTGGGGGGCAGCCCCAGCATTTT.

V usage is TRBV10-1 and J usage is TRBJ1-5; TRBD1 matches 7 bases. The ends lost 9 bases at V and 4 bases at J; junction bases unmatched: 12. Germline CDR1 and CDR2: WNHNN and SYGVQD (reference sequence). The CDR3 is 15 residues long. The CDR3 DNA sequence: TGCGCCAGAACTGGATACAGGGGCCCTAATCAGCCCCAGCATTTT. As protein: CARTGYRGPNQPQHF.

The V gene is TRBV20-1, the J gene TRBJ1-4, with D hard to call. This CDR3 is built from 14 residues. V lost 2 bases and J lost 0, with 7 bases in between. Germline CDR1 reads DFQATT; CDR2 reads SNEGSKA (reference sequence). The CDR3 here is CSARLSPTNEKLFF. The CDR3 region has the DNA TGCAGTGCTAGACTCAGTCCAACTAATGAAAAACTGTTTTTT.

The chain uses TRBV19 and TRBJ1-3, with D maybe TRBD1 (5 bases). The CDR3 loop spans 16 amino acids. Germline CDR1 LNHDA, CDR2 SQIVND (reference sequence). With 6 bases removed from V and 0 bases from J, the gap between germline ends came to 15 bases. The CDR3: CASSLLGRNSGNTIYF. CDR3 DNA: TGTGCCAGTAGCCTTCTGGGACGGAACTCTGGAAACACCATATATTTT.

This chain connects TRBV15 to TRBJ1-1; possibly TRBD1 for D (6 bases). Germline V gene lookup returns CDR1 LNHNV and CDR2 YYDKDF (reference sequence). The CDR3 runs to 14 residues. Trimming left V 2 bases short and J 1 base short, with 8 bases between. In nucleotides, the CDR3 is TGTGCCACCAGCAGACTGACAGGGAACACTGAAGCTTTCTTT. Its translation: CATSRLTGNTEAFF.

The chain joins TRBV20-1 to TRBJ2-7, with 10 nucleotides matching TRBD2. CDR3 size: 15 residues. Germline V gives CDR1 DFQATT, CDR2 SNEGSKA (reference sequence). The ends lost 6 bases at V and 4 bases at J; junction bases unmatched: 12. CDR3 amino acids: CSAPTIAGGSYEQYF. The CDR3 DNA reads TGCAGTGCACCGACGATAGCGGGAGGAAGTTACGAGCAGTACTTC.

In its sample, this clonotype ranks as medium-sized (0.01 to 0.1%). This chain connects TRBV27 to TRBJ1-1, with a weak D call TRBD1 (5 bases). This CDR3 has 15 residues. CDR1 and CDR2 from the germline V gene are MNHEY and SMNVEV (reference sequence). The germline V and J ends were trimmed by 4 bases and 1 base, with 13 bases remaining between them. CDR3 residues: CASSSVAGRNTEAFF. The CDR3, as DNA: TGTGCCAGCAGTTCCGTGGCAGGGCGGAACACTGAAGCTTTCTTT.

The V and J genes are TRBV6-1 and TRBJ1-1, with D maybe TRBD1 (5 bases). The germline CDR1 and CDR2 sequences are MNHNS and SASEGT. This CDR3 is built from 13 residues. The V end lost 6 bases, the J end lost 0 bases, and 8 bases lay between the germline ends. Written as DNA, the CDR3 is TGTGCCAGCAGAGGGACGATGAACACTGAAGCTTTCTTT. It encodes CASRGTMNTEAFF.

The chain has TRBV20-1 and TRBJ2-1; TRBD2 aligns across 8 bases. This CDR3 contains 14 residues. The ends lost 4 bases at V and 5 bases at J; junction bases unmatched: 7. In germline, CDR1 is DFQATT, CDR2 SNEGSKA (reference sequence). The CDR3 spells CSANSGAMNNEQFF. The DNA for the CDR3 is TGCAGTGCTAATAGCGGGGCCATGAACAATGAGCAGTTCTTC.

This chain joins TRBV7-9 and TRBJ1-2; 8 bases agree with TRBD1. CDR1 SEHNR and CDR2 FQNEAQ come from the germline V gene (reference sequence). V trimming: 5 bases; J trimming: 5 bases; junction bases outside the gene matches: 4. The CDR3 has 13 residues. The CDR3 sequence: CASSKTGDYGYTF. CDR3 coding DNA: TGTGCCAGCAGCAAGACAGGGGATTATGGCTACACCTTC.

This chain joins TRBV4-3 and TRBJ2-1; the D is unclear. V was shortened by 0 bases and J by 0 bases, with 9 bases between the two germline ends. Per germline, CDR1 LGHNA and CDR2 YSLEER. The CDR3 has 16 residues. The CDR3 DNA reads as TGCGCCAGCAGCCAAGAGCAAGGGCGCTCCTACAATGAGCAGTTCTTC. Amino acids: CASSQEQGRSYNEQFF.

The chain has TRBV5-1 and TRBJ2-5, with D perhaps TRBD2 (6 bases). V lost 5 bases and J 4 bases, leaving 15 bases between the germline ends. CDR1 and CDR2 (germline): SGHRS, YFSETQ. The CDR3 contains 14 residues. DNA of the CDR3: TGCGCCAGCAGTTCCTCACTAGCAGGAGAGACCCAGTACTTC. Translation gives CASSSSLAGETQYF. Full variable domain (remainder filled in from reference TRBV5-1 and TRBJ2-5): KAGVTQTPRYLIKTRGQQVTLSCSPISGHRSVSWYQQTPGQGLQFLFEYFSETQRNKGNFPGRFSGRQFSNSRSEMNVSTLELGDSALYLCASSSSLAGETQYFGPGTRLLVL.

V is TRBV12-3 or TRBV12-4 and J is TRBJ1-1, with TRBD1 as a possible D gene (5 bases). There are 14 residues in the CDR3. Trimming removed 5 bases from V and 1 base from J, with 11 bases in between. This CDR3 is CASSGSTGNTEAFF. CDR3 DNA: TGTGCCAGCAGTGGGAGCACAGGGAACACTGAAGCTTTCTTT.

The chain joins TRBV20-1 to TRBJ1-1; D might be TRBD1 (6 bases). CDR1 is DFQATT and CDR2 is SNEGSKA in the germline V gene (reference sequence). Trimming left V 1 base short and J 4 bases short, with 10 bases between. The CDR3 is made up of 13 amino acids. For the CDR3, the DNA is TGCAGTGCTAGAGGGACAGTGGGCACTGAAGCTTTCTTT. Its translation is CSARGTVGTEAFF.

The chain joins TRBV4-3 to TRBJ2-5; D not certain. The V gene lost 2 bases and the J gene lost 5 bases, with 9 bases spanning the gap. Per the germline V gene, CDR1 is LGHNA and CDR2 is YSLEER. CDR3 length: 13 residues. The DNA for the CDR3 is TGCGCCAGCAGCCAAAGACCCCGGGAGACCCAGTACTTC. Its protein is CASSQRPRETQYF.

The rearrangement uses TRBV6-4 and TRBJ2-1, with TRBD2 matching 7 bases. After removal of 0 bases from V and 3 bases from J, the junction contained 5 bases not matched to a gene. The CDR3 length is 16 residues. Germline CDR1 and CDR2: MRHNA and SNTAGT. CDR3 loop: CASSDSGGSFYNEQFF. The CDR3 region has the DNA TGTGCCAGCAGTGACTCAGGCGGGAGTTTCTACAATGAGCAGTTCTTC.